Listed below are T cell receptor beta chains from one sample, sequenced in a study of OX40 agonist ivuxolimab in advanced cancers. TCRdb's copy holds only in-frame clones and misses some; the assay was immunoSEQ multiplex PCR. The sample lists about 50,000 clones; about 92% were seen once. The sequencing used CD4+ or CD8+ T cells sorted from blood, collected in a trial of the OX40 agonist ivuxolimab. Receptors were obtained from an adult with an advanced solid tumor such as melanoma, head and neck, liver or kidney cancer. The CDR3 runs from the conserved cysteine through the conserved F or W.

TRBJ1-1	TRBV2	CASSPTGGETEAFF
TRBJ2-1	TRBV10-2	CASSESGIYNEQFF
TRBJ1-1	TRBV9	CASSADRAGNTEAFF
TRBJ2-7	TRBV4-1	CASSQTDLTYEQYF
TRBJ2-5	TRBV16	CASSQENRETQYF
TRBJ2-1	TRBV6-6	CASRVIAGVINEQFF
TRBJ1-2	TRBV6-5	CASSYSVKGGFYGYTF
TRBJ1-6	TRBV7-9	CASSTIWDTYSPLHF
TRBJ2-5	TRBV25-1	CASSSPLAGLQETQYF
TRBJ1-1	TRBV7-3	CASKFPPDAEAFF
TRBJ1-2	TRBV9	CASSVAGIAQGPGYTF
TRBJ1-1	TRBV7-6	CASSPATGTTEAFF
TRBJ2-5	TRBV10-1	CASAIAGAYQETQYF
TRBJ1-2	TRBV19	CASSEAQTVGYGYTF
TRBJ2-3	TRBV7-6	CASSVTSGSITPSQYF
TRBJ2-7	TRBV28	CASRVPGLAGLDEQYF
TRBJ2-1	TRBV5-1	CASSFGNEQFF
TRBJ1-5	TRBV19	CATEQGTNQPQHF
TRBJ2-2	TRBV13	CASSLGTSGSFPGELFF
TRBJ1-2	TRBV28	CASSWGSGGYTF
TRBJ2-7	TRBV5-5	CASSLLINYEQYF
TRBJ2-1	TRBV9	CASSPRDFSYNEQFF
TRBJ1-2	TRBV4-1	CASSQGDRGLYGYTF
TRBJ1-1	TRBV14	CASSPDRVATEAFF
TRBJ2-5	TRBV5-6	CASSLATGQETQYF
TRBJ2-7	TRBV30	CAWSRASSLVEQYF
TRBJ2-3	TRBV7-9	CASSPPVGSDTQYF
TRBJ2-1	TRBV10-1	CASSEGESRIDEQFF
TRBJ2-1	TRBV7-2	CASSLESGPLSSYNEQFF
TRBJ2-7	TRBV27	CASSGVEGSYEQYF
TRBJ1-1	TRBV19	CASSISGTGWTEAFF
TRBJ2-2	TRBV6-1	CASSEPAGAGYTGELFF
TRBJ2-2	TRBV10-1	CASSDRAGRITGELFF
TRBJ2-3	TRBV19	CASSGDPDTQYF
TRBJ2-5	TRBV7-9	CASQGGGETQYF
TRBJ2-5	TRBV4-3	CASSQDGRLETQYF
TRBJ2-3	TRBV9	CASSVGETDTQYF
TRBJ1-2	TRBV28	CASSAEGVDGYTF
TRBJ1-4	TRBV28	CASSPLRGSNEKLFF
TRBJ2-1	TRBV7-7	CASSLTLADYNEQFF
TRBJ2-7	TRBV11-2	CASSMTSGRYEQYF
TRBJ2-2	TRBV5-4	CASRTGTGLAGELFF
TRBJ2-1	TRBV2	CASSPSGGASYNEQFF
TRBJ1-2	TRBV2	CASSDGQSRKGYTF
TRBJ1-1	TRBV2	CASSLGAGAKAFF
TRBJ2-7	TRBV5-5	CASSLARGMPYEQYF
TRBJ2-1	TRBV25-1	CASSEGAGGPYNEQFF
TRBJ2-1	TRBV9	CASSVEGSPYYNEQFF
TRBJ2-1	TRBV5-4	CASNLHGNEQFF
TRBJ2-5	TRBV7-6	CASSLGVGDQETQYF
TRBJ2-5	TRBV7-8	CASSLVPWGQKQRKYQETQYF
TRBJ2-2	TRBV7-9	CASTQGLAGLSRTGELFF
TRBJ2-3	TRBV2	CASSDLGGVTDTQYF
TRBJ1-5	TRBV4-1	CASSQGDRGTGQPQHF
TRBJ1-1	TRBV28	CASSLQGAHTEAFF
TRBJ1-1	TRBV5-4	CASSPHPGDTEAFF
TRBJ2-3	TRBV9	CASSGNPGHISSTDTQYF